This T cell receptor beta chain emerged from a study of T cell responses to AZD1222 COVID-19 vaccine (dated by TCRdb to about 2021). Study-wide context: TCR sequencing was performed for roughly 250 trial participants, of whom about 200 were given two doses of AZD1222 and some 26 were given two doses of MenACWY control vaccine. Trial participants were enrolled by age into 18-55, 56-69 and 70-plus year subgroups, with roughly 150, 30 and 60 TCR-sequenced participants respectively. The investigation overall reported the following: Because no day 14 peak-response samples were available, the repertoires could be characterized only after the peak T cell response. Most participants were white British and females outnumbered males, and the authors suggested that clonal diversity may have been underestimated. After two AZD1222 doses, both the breadth and the depth of spike-specific TCRs were significantly higher than at day 0 and than in MenACWY recipients. In the small 56-69-year group, the increase in depth fell short of significance, most likely because of low power. Conclusions about previously exposed vaccinees were limited because only six AZD1222 recipients were SARS-CoV-2 seropositive at baseline. Epitopes outside the regions mutated in the B.1.351 and B.1.1.7 variants were reportedly recognized by nearly half of the unique spike-specific TCRs. The vaccine-associated CD4 TCRs covered the entire spike protein, and the dominant responses fell in regions 160-218 and 743-854.

Concerning this clone: Its antigen specificity is not known. No base quality information exists; no much larger clone differs at one position.

The cysteine opens and the phenylalanine closes a CDR3 of 16 amino acids. The sequence is cut down to CDR3 DNA, 48 bases in frame from base 1. Sequences MNHEY (CDR1) and SMNVEV (CDR2) are obtained from the germline V gene (reference sequence). The V end gives up 4 bases and the J end 7 bases, leaving 9 bases in the junction not matched to a gene. The CDR3 regions of human TCRbeta chains were subjected to immunosequencing. In the original analysis: TCRs in the repertoires were compared against a reference library of SARS-CoV-2-specific TCRs that had been generated with the MIRA antigen-specificity platform. Breadth meant the fraction of unique TCRs that were SARS-CoV-2-associated, whereas depth meant the fraction of total T cells that were SARS-CoV-2-associated. Using the MIRA data, every spike-specific TCR was mapped to the spike region that the TCR reacted to and assigned to either a CD4 or a CD8 class. Log10-transformed breadth and depth values were compared by one-way ANOVA with Sidak's multiple comparisons tests. In its TCRdb copy, this immuneACCESS table keeps in-frame sequences only and misses some clones. Where compared with another copy, unresolved V genes explain less than half of these, and the others have no known cause. That table supplies the V and J calls and clone size; D and trimming were determined from the DNA. In this sample the table shows 120,000 to 150,000 clones, roughly 89% of which occur a single time. The ten largest clones take up about 7.5% of the sample.

Explained via the paper, the time point label denotes: about 28 days (+/-7) after the second vaccine dose. What the treatment or condition label conveys for this sample: meningococcal conjugate vaccine given as trial control. Vaccinee samples came from UK trials COV001 and COV002, including a single-blind randomized controlled phase 2/3 trial of AZD1222 (ChAdOx1 nCoV-19) in healthy adults. For TCRbeta chain sequencing, PBMC samples were collected from trial participants at day 0 and at day 28 after the second dose. This sequence was found in an adult who received the MenACWY meningococcal vaccine as a control. The rearranged chain carries TRBV27 and TRBJ2-1; TRBD2 matches 11 bases in the middle. This material consisted of peripheral blood, taken 28 days after the second dose of the MenACWY control vaccine. The CDR3 sequence is CASSSRLAGTGNEQFF. The DNA sequence reads TGTGCCAGCAGTTCGAGACTAGCGGGGACCGGGAATGAGCAGTTCTTC.